A selection of T cell receptor beta chains follows, all from one sample in a study of CD8+ T cells in alopecia areata. The method was immunoSEQ multiplex PCR; TCRdb's version includes in-frame clones alone and lacks a portion of them. The sample holds approximately 82,000 clones, roughly 47% seen once. Sequenced: NKG2D-high CD8+ T cells sorted from blood. These TCRs come from a human donor with alopecia areata. Each CDR3 is given with its conserved first and last residue. The D gene is left open where the match is weak. Rows may omit the clone size; those that give it use once, few, many or a size class.

TRBV13	NA	TRBD1	TRBJ2-7	CASSLGDRGREQYF	TGTGCCAGCAGCTTGGGTGACAGGGGGCGTGAGCAGTACTTC
TRBV9	few	TRBD1	TRBJ1-4	CASSAGTGDEKLFF	TGTGCCAGCAGCGCCGGGACAGGAGATGAAAAACTGTTTTTT
TRBV7-2	few	TRBD2	TRBJ2-1	CASSPRRLAGGPNEQFF	TGTGCCAGCAGCCCGAGACGACTAGCGGGAGGTCCCAATGAGCAGTTCTTC
TRBV30	NA	NA	TRBJ2-1	CAWSVGVAPLNEQFF	TGTGCCTGGAGTGTAGGGGTAGCTCCCCTCAATGAGCAGTTCTTC
TRBV4-1	few	NA	TRBJ2-2	CASSQTGELFF	TGCGCCAGCAGCCAAACCGGGGAGCTGTTTTTT
TRBV7-2	NA	TRBD1	TRBJ2-1	CASSARDRVYNEQFF	TGTGCCAGCAGCGCGAGGGACAGGGTGTACAATGAGCAGTTCTTC
TRBV28	NA	TRBD2	TRBJ2-7	CASSSGTPAGEQYF	TGTGCCAGCAGCAGCGGGACCCCGGCGGGCGAGCAGTACTTC
TRBV27	once	TRBD2	TRBJ2-3	CASSSRLAGGTDTQYF	TGTGCCAGCAGTTCCCGACTAGCGGGGGGCACAGATACGCAGTATTTT
TRBV9	NA	NA	TRBJ2-3	CASSVSGWGTDTQYF	TGTGCCAGCAGCGTAAGCGGGTGGGGCACAGATACGCAGTATTTT
TRBV29-1	NA	NA	TRBJ2-1	CSVEAEQFF	TGCAGCGTTGAAGCTGAGCAGTTCTTC
TRBV6-5	NA	NA	TRBJ2-7	CASSFDSYEQYF	TGTGCCAGCAGTTTTGACTCCTACGAGCAGTACTTC
TRBV4-3	NA	NA	TRBJ2-1	CASSHVTRGNEQFF	TGCGCCAGCAGCCATGTAACTAGAGGCAATGAGCAGTTCTTC
TRBV21-1	NA	NA	TRBJ2-5	CASSKGAGLGGQYF	TGTGCCAGCAGCAAGGGAGCGGGTTTAGGCGGTCAGTACTTC
TRBV6-5	NA	NA	TRBJ2-3	CASSYPRGDGTDTQYF	TGTGCCAGCAGTTACCCGAGAGGCGACGGGACAGATACGCAGTATTTT
TRBV6-5	NA	NA	TRBJ2-7	CASSYSGSDYEQYF	TGTGCCAGCAGTTACTCGGGGTCGGACTACGAGCAGTACTTC